This T cell receptor (beta chain) derives from a study of T cell changes during pregnancy in multiple sclerosis. This CDR3 contains 13 residues. From germline, CDR1 is SGHNT and CDR2 YYREEE (reference sequence). V was cut by 3 bases and J by 1 base, with 7 bases left in between. Sequencing used immunoSEQ multiplex PCR; TCRdb keeps in-frame clones, though not all of them. The sample includes over 35,000 clones, around 90% of them seen just once. This chain links TRBV5-4 with TRBJ1-1, with D unresolved. Here the sequenced sample was CD4+ T cells from peripheral blood mononuclear cells, taken in the second trimester of pregnancy. The sequence derives from a female donor with multiple sclerosis, enrolled in a pregnancy study. CDR3 protein: CASSSAQNTEAFF. CDR3 sequence (DNA): TGTGCCAGCAGCTCTGCGCAGAACACTGAAGCTTTCTTT.